This entry describes one T cell receptor beta chain. Its matching antigen is unknown. In the PCR, 60 Vbeta and 13 Jbeta primers were used. TCRdb's copy holds only in-frame clones and misses some; the assay was immunoSEQ multiplex PCR. The sample has 85,000 to 120,000 clones, less than 80% seen once. The data were obtained in a study of cytomegalovirus exposure and HLA in healthy donors. Whole-study context: From HLA-typed donors, an early data release held about 85 million unique TCRs. General observations from the study: Sequencing depth across donors, presence/absence analyses assumed, was roughly uniform. Most TCR sequences were seen very rarely across donors, but some public TCRs occurred in many. In a later analysis, a missense DCLRE1C variant was linked to TCR beta V- and J-gene trimming.

Germline CDR1 and CDR2: MNHNY and SVGAGI (reference sequence). The CDR3 spans 14 residues. V lost 2 bases to trimming and J lost 8 bases, with 15 bases between them. Sequencing was done on a sample of PBMCs. V usage is TRBV6-6 and J usage is TRBJ1-2, with D possibly matching TRBD1 (5 bases). This clonotype was obtained from a man aged 60 to 75 in good health and CMV-seronegative. The CDR3 spells CASSYPGEREGYTF. The DNA of the CDR3 is TGTGCCAGCAGTTACCCGGGGGAAAGGGAAGGCTACACCTTC.